This passage covers 12 T cell receptor beta chains from one sample sequenced in a study of blood T cells in healthy people across ages. With a J-beta primer mix and a sample-barcoded 5' primer, a second PCR ran about 6 to 11 cycles. TCRdb processed the 5' RACE reads anew with MiXCR; each CDR3 protein has one entry. The data show about a million distinct CDR3 sequences, around two fifths seen once. Sequenced input: blood. The receptors derive from a man aged 18 to 30 in good health.

The sample holds one count of this clonotype. The chain couples TRBV7-2 to TRBJ1-5; D gene unclear. In germline, CDR1 is SGHTA, CDR2 FQGNSA. Trimming removed 1 base at V and 7 bases at J, with 11 bases between. The CDR3 spans 14 residues. The CDR3 protein is CASSLGHGSQPQHF. The CDR3 DNA sequence: TGTGCCAGCAGCTTAGGACACGGCTCCCAGCCCCAGCATTTT.

V and J are TRBV5-1 and TRBJ1-2, with D unresolved. The CDR3 spans 15 residues. The germline V and J ends were trimmed by 2 bases and 8 bases, with 19 bases remaining between them. Looked up from germline, CDR1 is SGHRS and CDR2 is YFSETQ. CDR3 amino acids: CASSFTRAGSGGYTF. The DNA for the CDR3 is TGCGCCAGCAGCTTCACAAGGGCTGGTAGTGGCGGCTACACCTTC.

Only a few counts were recorded for this clonotype. The chain employs TRBV4-3 and TRBJ2-1, with D possibly called TRBD1 or TRBD2 (5 bases each). Trimming removed 4 bases from V and 0 bases from J, with 10 bases in between. CDR1 is LGHNA, CDR2 YSLEER, per germline. The CDR3 spans 15 residues. DNA of the CDR3: TGCGCCAGCAGCCCGGGGCGTTTCTCCTACAATGAGCAGTTCTTC. The encoded protein is CASSPGRFSYNEQFF.

This rearrangement joins TRBV4-3 to TRBJ2-1, with 11 bases identical to TRBD1. Germline trimming cut 3 bases from V and 6 bases from J; bases unmatched to any gene: 7. The CDR3 is made up of 16 amino acids. Germline CDR1 LGHNA, CDR2 YSLEER. CDR3 amino acids: CASSQEAGTGGNEQFF. CDR3 sequence (DNA): TGCGCCAGCAGCCAGGAAGCTGGGACAGGGGGCAATGAGCAGTTCTTC.

This chain joins TRBV6-4 and TRBJ1-2; TRBD1 is a possible D gene (5 bases). Germline V lookup: CDR1 MRHNA, CDR2 SNTAGT. Deletions cut 0 bases from V and 7 bases from J, with 9 bases between. CDR3 size: 13 residues. The CDR3 DNA reads TGTGCCAGCAGTGACTCGACGGGGGTTGGCTACACCTTC. This gives the protein CASSDSTGVGYTF.

The CDR3: CASKDRDTEAFF. As DNA, the CDR3 is TGCGCCAGCAAGGACAGAGACACTGAAGCTTTCTTT. V gene TRBV10-2 combines with J gene TRBJ1-1, with a weak D call TRBD1 (6 bases). Per germline, CDR1 WSHSY and CDR2 SAAADI. The CDR3 loop spans 12 amino acids. The V gene lost 7 bases and the J gene lost 3 bases, with 9 bases spanning the gap.

Only a few counts were recorded for this clonotype. The chain has TRBV7-9 and TRBJ1-5; 7 nucleotides match TRBD1. The CDR3 is 14 residues long. After removal of 5 bases from V and 3 bases from J, the junction contained 4 bases not matched to a gene. Germline CDR1 and CDR2: SEHNR and FQNEAQ (reference sequence). The CDR3 DNA follows: TGTGCCAGCAGCACCGGGACAGTCAATCAGCCCCAGCATTTT. As protein: CASSTGTVNQPQHF.

This clonotype was seen only a few times. This chain links TRBV27 with TRBJ2-1; 8 nucleotides align to TRBD2. The ends lost 3 bases at V and 6 bases at J; junction bases unmatched: 7. The germline gives CDR1 MNHEY, CDR2 SMNVEV (reference sequence). There are 15 residues in the CDR3. CDR3 region: CASSLGIAGINEQFF. The CDR3 DNA reads as TGTGCCAGCAGTTTGGGAATAGCGGGGATCAATGAGCAGTTCTTC.

At least ten counts were recorded for this clonotype. The rearrangement links TRBV7-3 to TRBJ2-1, with D tentatively TRBD1 (6 bases). V lost 5 bases, J lost 7 bases, and 9 bases lay in between. Germline V lookup: CDR1 SGHTA, CDR2 FQGTGA. The CDR3 has 12 residues. The CDR3 is CASSPGQNEQFF. The DNA of the CDR3 is TGTGCCAGCAGCCCCGGACAGAATGAGCAGTTCTTC.

The rearrangement links TRBV28 to TRBJ2-7; D possibly uses TRBD1 or TRBD2 (5 bases each). CDR3 length: 13 residues. The germline V gene has CDR1 MDHEN and CDR2 SYDVKM. The V gene lost 8 bases and the J gene lost 1 base, with 12 bases spanning the gap. The CDR3 nucleotides are TGTGCCAGCGTGGGGACCCTTTCCTACGAGCAGTACTTC. Amino acids: CASVGTLSYEQYF.

Comment on this clonotype: One end of the junction fails to match germline, which may point to a read error. The chain joins TRBV27 to TRBJ1-5, with TRBD1 matching over 9 bases. The CDR3 is 16 amino acids. The germline V gene encodes CDR1 MNHEY and CDR2 SMNVEV (reference sequence). CDR3: CASSLTGTGLGQPRHF. The CDR3 bases are TGTGCCAGCAGTCTAACAGGGACAGGGTTAGGCCAGCCCCGGCATTTT.

The chain uses TRBV29-1 and TRBJ1-3; 8 positions match TRBD1. CDR3 size: 13 residues. Trimming at V came to 7 bases and at J to 2 bases, leaving 4 bases not matched to a gene. Looked up from germline, CDR1 is SQVTM and CDR2 is ANQGSEA. The CDR3 reads CSASTGAGNTIYF. CDR3 sequence (DNA): TGCAGCGCATCGACAGGGGCTGGAAACACCATATATTTT.